The clone carrying this T cell receptor (beta chain) was found once. The table came from immunoSEQ multiplex PCR; TCRdb's copy has only in-frame clones and leaves some out. This repertoire shows around 200,000 clones, around 81% found once; its top ten account for 2.5% to 3%. This sample is drawn from a study of cytomegalovirus exposure and HLA in healthy donors. CDR3 length equals 13 residues. V lost 4 bases to trimming and J lost 8 bases; unmatched junction nucleotides: 5. Germline values: CDR1 KGHSH, CDR2 LQKENI. Sequenced material: PBMCs. The origin of this receptor is a woman aged 18-29 years in good health and CMV-seropositive. This chain links TRBV18 with TRBJ1-2, with TRBD1 matching 9 bases. CDR3 amino acids: CASSLRTGEGYTF. The CDR3 coding sequence is TGTGCCAGCTCACTACGGACAGGGGAAGGCTACACCTTC.